A single sample is the source of the 5 T cell receptor beta chains below, sequenced in a study of Graves' ophthalmopathy and Graves' hyperthyroidism. RNA transcripts were the template, and TCR beta CDR3 regions were amplified from them. Amplification began with first-round RT-PCR using HTBI primers, then second-round multiplex PCR was performed. TCRdb called the multiplex PCR reads again in MiXCR, with one record for every CDR3 protein. Of approximately 640,000 distinct CDR3 sequences in the sample, roughly 41% were seen once. The sample was peripheral blood. Receptors were obtained from an adult man with Graves' ophthalmopathy.

The chain joins TRBV29-1 to TRBJ1-2; 9 bases line up with TRBD1. The germline gives CDR1 SQVTM, CDR2 ANQGSEA. The CDR3 runs 12 residues. The junction had 6 bases not matched to a gene; V was cut back by 5 bases and J by 8 bases. This chain's CDR3 is CSVTGQGQGYTF. The CDR3 bases are TGCAGCGTTACCGGACAGGGGCAAGGCTACACCTTC.

This chain links TRBV20-1 with TRBJ1-1; D uncertain. Germline V lookup: CDR1 DFQATT, CDR2 SNEGSKA (reference sequence). Trimming took 0 bases from V and 7 from J, leaving 9 bases between them. CDR3 length equals 12 residues. This CDR3 reads CSARDPFNEAFF. The CDR3 DNA is TGCAGTGCTAGAGACCCCTTCAATGAAGCTTTCTTT.

In this sample, this clonotype turned up once. V gene TRBV29-1 combines with J gene TRBJ2-1, with 10 bases that match TRBD2. This CDR3 is 13 amino acids long. Per the germline V gene, CDR1 is SQVTM and CDR2 is ANQGSEA. The ends lost 5 bases at V and 6 bases at J; junction bases unmatched: 4. The CDR3 sequence: CSVSSGRINEQFF. CDR3 in DNA: TGCAGCGTTTCTAGCGGGAGAATCAATGAGCAGTTCTTC.

The sample holds one count of this clonotype. The J gene is TRBJ1-2, the V gene TRBV10-3, with D maybe TRBD1 (6 bases). The V end lost 2 bases, the J end lost 0 bases, and 19 bases lay between the germline ends. Germline CDR1 and CDR2: ENHRY and SYGVKD. The CDR3 contains 18 residues. The CDR3 here is CAISETGAGEGPNYGYTF. CDR3 nucleotide sequence: TGTGCCATCAGTGAGACGGGGGCAGGGGAAGGACCTAACTATGGCTACACCTTC.

For this clonotype: A junction boundary mismatches the germline segment, possibly from a read error. V and J are TRBV7-2 and TRBJ2-2; 9 bases align to TRBD1. The CDR3 has 13 amino acids. Germline V gene lookup returns CDR1 SGHTA and CDR2 FQGNSA. CDR3 region: CDSRDRVEDGLFF. The CDR3 nucleotides read TGTGACAGCAGGGACAGGGTCGAAGACGGGCTGTTTTTT.